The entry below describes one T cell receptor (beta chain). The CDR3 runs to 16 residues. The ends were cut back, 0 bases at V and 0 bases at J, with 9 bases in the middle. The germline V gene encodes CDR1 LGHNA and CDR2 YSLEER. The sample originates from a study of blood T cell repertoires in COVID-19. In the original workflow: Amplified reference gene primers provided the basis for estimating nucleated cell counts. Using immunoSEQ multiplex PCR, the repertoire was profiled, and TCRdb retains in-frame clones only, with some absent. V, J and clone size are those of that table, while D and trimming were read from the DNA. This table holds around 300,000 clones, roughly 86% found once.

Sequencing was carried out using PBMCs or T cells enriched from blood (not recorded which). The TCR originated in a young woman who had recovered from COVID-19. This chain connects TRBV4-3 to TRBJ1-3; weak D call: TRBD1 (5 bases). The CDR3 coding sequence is TGCGCCAGCAGCCAAGATACAGGCCGCTCTGGAAACACCATATATTTT. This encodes CASSQDTGRSGNTIYF.